This T cell receptor beta chain was captured by sequencing in a study of beta chain features in type 1 diabetes. As every portion of the isolated RNA was reverse transcribed, the sequencing read expressed TCRB transcripts. The assay was immunoSEQ multiplex PCR, and TCRdb's table has in-frame clones only and misses some. The sample yields fewer than 70,000 clones, 50% to 75% seen once. The length of the CDR3 is 11 residues. V was clipped by 6 bases and J by 11 bases, with 8 bases between them. About this clone: Its cognate antigen is unknown.

General study points: When Type 1 diabetes patients were examined, their TCRB CDR3s proved moderately but significantly shorter in all four CD4+ subsets.

It was one heparinised blood draw, averaging approximately 100 mL, that each donor gave. Sequences were obtained from stem cell memory CD4+ T cells from blood. The chain couples TRBV23-1 to TRBJ2-6; D call uncertain. TRBV23-1 is an ORF, with its function uncertain. The sequence derives from a woman in her 30s with type 1 diabetes. CDR3 coding DNA: TGCGCCAGCAGCCCAACTTACGTCCTGACTTTC. This translates into CASSPTYVLTF.